The next 18 T cell receptor beta chains were all read from a single sample in a study of CD4 T cells in relation to SARS-CoV-2 and coronaviruses. Some clones are missing from TCRdb's copy, which holds only in-frame ones; the method was immunoSEQ multiplex PCR. The sample has 20,000 to 25,000 clones; around 75% are singletons. CD4+ T cells from unexposed donors were obtained before the COVID-19 pandemic (2011-2018). The cells were cultured for under twelve days before CD4+ T cells were isolated. Their antigens remain unidentified. The sequencing input was CD4+ T cells from PBMCs, cultured in vitro. The receptor source for this set is a human donor in good health.

The V gene is TRBV7-2, the J gene TRBJ2-1, with 8 bases that match TRBD1. J lost 4 bases, V lost 2 bases, and 7 bases had no gene match. This CDR3 region has 16 residues. Looked up from germline, CDR1 is SGHTA and CDR2 is FQGNSA. CDR3 DNA sequence: TGTGCCAGCAGCTTACCCGGGACAGGTCATTACAATGAGCAGTTCTTC. Translation: CASSLPGTGHYNEQFF.

This clone was recorded only once. The chain employs TRBV6-1 and TRBJ1-2; the D is unclear. This CDR3 has 16 amino acids. CDR1 is MNHNS and CDR2 is SASEGT in the germline V gene. The germline V and J ends were trimmed by 4 bases and 5 bases, with 20 bases remaining between them. The CDR3 bases are TGTGCCAGCAGTGGGGATACCGGGAGCTCGGGGTATGGCTACACCTTC. This gives the protein CASSGDTGSSGYGYTF.

This clone was counted only a few times. CDR3 protein: CASSPGQGEGYTF. The DNA of the CDR3 is TGTGCCAGCAGCCCCGGACAGGGGGAGGGCTACACCTTC. The chain employs TRBV7-3 and TRBJ1-2, with 10 nucleotides matching TRBD1. CDR1 is SGHTA and CDR2 is FQGTGA in the germline V gene. V lost 5 bases, J lost 8 bases, and 5 bases stayed unmatched. The CDR3 length is 13 residues.

This chain connects TRBV4-1 to TRBJ2-1, with D tentatively TRBD1 (5 bases). Germline V gene data show CDR1 as MGHRA and CDR2 as YSYEKL. CDR3 length: 18 residues. The ends were cut back, 0 bases at V and 0 bases at J, with 15 bases in the middle. The CDR3 coding sequence is TGCGCCAGCAGCCAAGAATCTCGACAGTGCAGCTCCTACAATGAGCAGTTCTTC. This encodes CASSQESRQCSSYNEQFF.

The chain recombines TRBV7-9 with TRBJ2-2; no firm D call. The CDR3 contains 12 residues. Germline V CDR1 and CDR2: SEHNR, FQNEAQ (reference sequence). The ends were cut back, 3 bases at V and 6 bases at J, with 5 bases in the middle. The CDR3 region is CASSLSAGELFF. DNA of the CDR3: TGTGCCAGCAGCTTGTCTGCCGGGGAGCTGTTTTTT.

This clone was counted a single time. The chain links TRBV5-1 to TRBJ2-2; D is ambiguous. The CDR3 has 15 amino acids. Germline V lookup: CDR1 SGHRS, CDR2 YFSETQ. Trimming removed 0 bases from V and 4 bases from J, with 10 bases in between. The CDR3 region is CASSLVVSSTGELFF. Here the CDR3 DNA reads TGCGCCAGCAGCTTGGTGGTTAGCTCCACCGGGGAGCTGTTTTTT. Variable domain in full (rest from reference TRBV5-1 and TRBJ2-2): KAGVTQTPRYLIKTRGQQVTLSCSPISGHRSVSWYQQTPGQGLQFLFEYFSETQRNKGNFPGRFSGRQFSNSRSEMNVSTLELGDSALYLCASSLVVSSTGELFFGEGSRLTVL.

The CDR3 DNA is TGTGCCAGTAGTGCCCTTCCCCAGGGAACTAATGAAAAACTGTTTTTT. Its protein is CASSALPQGTNEKLFF. V and J are TRBV19 and TRBJ1-4, with D possibly matching TRBD1 (5 bases). CDR1 and CDR2 from the germline V gene are LNHDA and SQIVND (reference sequence). This CDR3 has 16 residues. Trimming took 5 bases from V and 1 from J, leaving 14 bases between them.

CDR3 sequence: CASSFDPTGGANSPLHF. CDR3 DNA sequence: TGCGCCAGCAGCTTTGACCCTACAGGGGGTGCCAATTCACCCCTCCACTTT. The chain combines TRBV5-1 with TRBJ1-6, with TRBD1 matching over 8 bases. V shed 2 bases, J shed 7 bases, and the junction held 11 bases outside the gene matches. Germline V gene data show CDR1 as SGHRS and CDR2 as YFSETQ. This CDR3 has 17 residues.

This chain connects TRBV11-3 to TRBJ2-1; unclear D gene. The CDR3 spans 13 residues. Trimming left V 2 bases short and J 7 bases short, with 9 bases between. Germline CDR1 is SGHNT and CDR2 is YENEEA. The CDR3 is CASSLNTANEQFF. The CDR3, as DNA: TGTGCCAGCAGCTTAAACACAGCGAATGAGCAGTTCTTC.

V is TRBV5-1 and J is TRBJ2-2; 7 bases agree with TRBD2. V lost 0 bases, J lost 0 bases, and 8 bases stayed unmatched. CDR1 is SGHRS and CDR2 is YFSETQ in the germline V gene. The CDR3 runs to 18 residues. The CDR3 sequence: CASSLAPFLAANTGELFF. The CDR3 coding sequence is TGCGCCAGCAGCTTGGCGCCGTTTCTAGCGGCGAACACCGGGGAGCTGTTTTTT.

The rearrangement joins TRBV4-1 to TRBJ1-2; TRBD1 might be the D (5 bases). The germline gives CDR1 MGHRA, CDR2 YSYEKL. The CDR3 spans 11 residues. Trimming removed 10 bases from V and 4 bases from J, with 10 bases in between. CDR3 sequence: CATTGGYGYTF. CDR3 nucleotides: TGCGCCACCACAGGAGGCTATGGCTACACCTTC.

The J gene is TRBJ1-2, the V gene TRBV20-1, with D perhaps matching TRBD1 (5 bases). The CDR3 runs to 11 residues. Germline V CDR1 and CDR2: DFQATT, SNEGSKA (reference sequence). V was pared by 7 bases and J by 7 bases, with 13 bases between. The CDR3 DNA follows: TGCAGTGGCGGGGGGGTTTCTGGCTACACCTTC. Translated: CSGGGVSGYTF.

This chain connects TRBV6-5 to TRBJ2-7, with D possibly being TRBD2 (5 bases). The germline V gene encodes CDR1 MNHEY and CDR2 SVGAGI. Trimming took off 11 bases at V and 0 bases at J, with 11 bases between the two ends. The CDR3 runs 12 residues. CDR3 loop: CAVRDSSYEQYF. The CDR3 region has the DNA TGTGCCGTCCGGGATTCCTCCTACGAGCAGTACTTC.

This chain joins TRBV10-3 and TRBJ2-1; 8 nucleotides agree with TRBD2. The V gene end was trimmed by 10 bases and the J gene end by 12 bases; junction bases not matched to a gene: 11. The CDR3 consists of 12 residues. The V gene's germline CDR1 is ENHRY and CDR2 SYGVKD. The CDR3 DNA reads TGTGCCACGGCCTCGGCGAGCGGGGGGCAGTTCTTC. Residues: CATASASGGQFF.

The chain links TRBV9 to TRBJ2-5; 10 bases are shared with TRBD2. The CDR3 has 14 residues. V trimming: 4 bases; J trimming: 3 bases; junction bases outside the gene matches: 3. CDR1 is SGDLS, CDR2 YYNGEE, per germline. In DNA form, the CDR3 reads TGTGCCAGCAGCCTAGCGGGAGACAAAGAGACCCAGTACTTC. This codes for CASSLAGDKETQYF.

This sequence joins TRBV6-1 and TRBJ2-7; 9 bases agree with TRBD2. The V gene end was trimmed by 2 bases and the J gene end by 4 bases; junction bases not matched to a gene: 12. CDR1 is MNHNS and CDR2 is SASEGT in the germline V gene. The CDR3 consists of 17 residues. This CDR3 reads CASSELGSGRVGYEQYF. The CDR3 nucleotides read TGTGCCAGCAGTGAACTTGGTAGCGGGAGAGTTGGGTACGAGCAGTACTTC.

V gene TRBV2 combines with J gene TRBJ2-7; D call uncertain. Trimming shortened V by 4 bases and J by 1 base, and 8 bases separated the two germline ends. The germline V gene has CDR1 SNHLY and CDR2 FYNNEI. The CDR3 spans 13 residues. In DNA, the CDR3 is TGTGCCAGCAGTGTGTTCGGTTCCTACGAGCAGTACTTC. Protein: CASSVFGSYEQYF.

The V and J genes are TRBV7-3 and TRBJ1-6; D is possibly TRBD1 (5 bases). Germline V gene sequence: CDR1 SGHTA, CDR2 FQGTGA. V was trimmed by 2 bases and J by 10 bases, leaving 18 bases between them. The CDR3 sequence is 16 residues long. The CDR3 reads CASSLLGRVTGSPLHF. CDR3 nucleotide sequence: TGTGCCAGCAGCTTATTGGGGCGGGTCACGGGGTCACCCCTCCACTTT.